What follows is one T cell receptor beta chain and its context. One end of the junction varies from germline; a read error may be responsible. The data are from a study of shared clonotypes between healthy human individuals. CD8 cells regarded as naive lacked CD45RO, were positively chosen for CCR7, and omitted terminally differentiated effector memory CD45RA+ cells. Under the authors' procedure: With immunoSEQ giving junction-only sequences and no quality scores, filtering differed. Sequencing was performed with immunoSEQ multiplex PCR; in TCRdb, only in-frame clones are kept and a portion is missing. The V and J calls and the clone size are those of that table, but D and trimming were determined from the DNA. The sample holds under 1 million clones, 80% to 95% seen once. This sequence was found in a man aged 30-40 years in good health. The sequenced sample was naive CD8+ T cells sorted from blood.

The DNA of the CDR3 is TGTGCCAGCAGCCTAGCTGAGAATGACAATCAGCCCCAGCATTTT. The encoded protein is CASSLAENDNQPQHF. The genes are TRBV7-9 and TRBJ1-5, with D unclear. The V gene's germline CDR1 is SEHNR and CDR2 FQNEAQ (reference sequence). The CDR3 spans 15 residues.